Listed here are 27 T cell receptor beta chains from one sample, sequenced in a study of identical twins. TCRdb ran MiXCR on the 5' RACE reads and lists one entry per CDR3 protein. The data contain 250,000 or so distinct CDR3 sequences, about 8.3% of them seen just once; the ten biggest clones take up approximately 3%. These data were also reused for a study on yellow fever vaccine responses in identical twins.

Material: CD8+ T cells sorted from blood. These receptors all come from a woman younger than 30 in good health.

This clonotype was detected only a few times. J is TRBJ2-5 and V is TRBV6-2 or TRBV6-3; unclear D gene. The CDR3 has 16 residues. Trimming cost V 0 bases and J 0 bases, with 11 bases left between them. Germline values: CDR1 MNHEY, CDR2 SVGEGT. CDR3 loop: CASSYSRTLYQETQYF. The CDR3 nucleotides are TGTGCCAGCAGTTACTCGAGGACCTTGTACCAAGAGACCCAGTACTTC.

The CDR3 DNA sequence: TGCAGCGTTGAAGGCTTGGGGTACGAGCAGTACTTC. Protein product: CSVEGLGYEQYF. The chain couples TRBV29-1 to TRBJ2-7, with D hard to call. The length of the CDR3 is 12 residues. Germline CDR1 SQVTM, CDR2 ANQGSEA. Trimming cost V 1 base and J 4 bases, with 8 bases left between them.

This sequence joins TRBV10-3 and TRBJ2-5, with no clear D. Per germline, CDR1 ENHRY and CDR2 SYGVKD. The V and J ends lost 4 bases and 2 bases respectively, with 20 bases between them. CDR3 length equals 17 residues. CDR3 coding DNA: TGTGCCATCAGTGGATCAGAGGACCACGCAGATCAAGAGACCCAGTACTTC. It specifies CAISGSEDHADQETQYF.

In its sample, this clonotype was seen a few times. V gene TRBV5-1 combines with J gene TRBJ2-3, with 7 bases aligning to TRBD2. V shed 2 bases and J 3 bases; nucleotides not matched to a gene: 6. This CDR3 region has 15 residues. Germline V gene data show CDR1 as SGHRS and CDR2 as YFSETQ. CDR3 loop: CASSFEGGRTDTQYF. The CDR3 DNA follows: TGCGCCAGCAGCTTTGAGGGAGGGAGGACAGATACGCAGTATTTT.

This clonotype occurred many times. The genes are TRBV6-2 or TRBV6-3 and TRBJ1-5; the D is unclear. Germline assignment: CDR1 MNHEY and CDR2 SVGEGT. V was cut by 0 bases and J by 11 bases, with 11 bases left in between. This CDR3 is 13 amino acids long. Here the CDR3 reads CASSYSESQTQHF. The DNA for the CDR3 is TGTGCCAGCAGTTACTCCGAGTCCCAGACCCAGCATTTT.

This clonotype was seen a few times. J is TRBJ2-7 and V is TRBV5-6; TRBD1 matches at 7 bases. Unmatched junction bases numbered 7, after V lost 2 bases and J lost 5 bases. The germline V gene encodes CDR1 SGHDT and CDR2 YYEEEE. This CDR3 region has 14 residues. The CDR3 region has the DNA TGTGCCAGCAGCTTAACAGGGGTTGTGGACGAGCAGTACTTC. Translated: CASSLTGVVDEQYF.

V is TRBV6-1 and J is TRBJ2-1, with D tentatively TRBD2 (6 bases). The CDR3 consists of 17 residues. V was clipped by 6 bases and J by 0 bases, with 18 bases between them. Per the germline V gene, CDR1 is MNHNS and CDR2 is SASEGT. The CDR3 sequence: CASSTPPGTLSYNEQFF. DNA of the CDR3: TGTGCCAGCAGCACCCCCCCCGGGACTCTCTCCTACAATGAGCAGTTCTTC.

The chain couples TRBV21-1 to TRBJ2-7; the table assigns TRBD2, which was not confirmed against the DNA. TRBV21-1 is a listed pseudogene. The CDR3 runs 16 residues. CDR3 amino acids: CASSKERKRGALITYF. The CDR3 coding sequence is TGTGCCAGCAGCAAAGAGAGGAAGCGGGGGGCCCTCATTACGTACTTC.

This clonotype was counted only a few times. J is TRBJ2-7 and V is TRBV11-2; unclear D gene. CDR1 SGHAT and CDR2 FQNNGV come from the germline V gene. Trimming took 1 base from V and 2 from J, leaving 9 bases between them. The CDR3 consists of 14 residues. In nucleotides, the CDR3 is TGTGCCAGCAGCTTAGGGTTTGGGGCCTACGAGCAGTACTTC. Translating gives CASSLGFGAYEQYF.

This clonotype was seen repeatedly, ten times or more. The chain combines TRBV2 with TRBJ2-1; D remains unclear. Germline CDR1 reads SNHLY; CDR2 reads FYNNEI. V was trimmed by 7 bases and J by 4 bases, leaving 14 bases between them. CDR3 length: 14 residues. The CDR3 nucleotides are TGTGCCAGCATTGGCACGGACGGATACAATGAGCAGTTCTTC. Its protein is CASIGTDGYNEQFF.

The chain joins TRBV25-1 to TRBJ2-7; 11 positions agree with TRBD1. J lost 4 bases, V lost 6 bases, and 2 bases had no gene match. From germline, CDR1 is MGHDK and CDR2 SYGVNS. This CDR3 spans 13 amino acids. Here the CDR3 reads CASRGTGGYEQYF. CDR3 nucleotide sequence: TGTGCCAGCAGGGGGACAGGGGGTTACGAGCAGTACTTC.

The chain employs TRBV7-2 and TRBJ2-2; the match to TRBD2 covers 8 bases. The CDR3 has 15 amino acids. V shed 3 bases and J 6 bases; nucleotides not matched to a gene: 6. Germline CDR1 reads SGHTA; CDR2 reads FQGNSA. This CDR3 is CASSFAGGPPGELFF. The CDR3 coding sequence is TGTGCCAGCAGCTTCGCGGGAGGCCCCCCCGGGGAGCTGTTTTTT.

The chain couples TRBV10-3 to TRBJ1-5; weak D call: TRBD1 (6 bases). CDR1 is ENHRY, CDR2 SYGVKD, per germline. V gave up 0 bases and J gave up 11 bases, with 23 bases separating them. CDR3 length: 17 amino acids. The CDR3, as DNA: TGTGCCATCAGTGAGTCGTTGGTTGGGGACACCTCGGGGGCCCAGCATTTT. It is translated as CAISESLVGDTSGAQHF.

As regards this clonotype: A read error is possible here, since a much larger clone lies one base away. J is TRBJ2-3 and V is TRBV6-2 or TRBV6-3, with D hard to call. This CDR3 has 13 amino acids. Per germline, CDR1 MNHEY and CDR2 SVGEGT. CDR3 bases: TGTGCCAGCAACCCACCGTGGGCAGAGACGCAGTATTTT. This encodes CASNPPWAETQYF.

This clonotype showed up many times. DNA for the CDR3: TGTGCCAGCAAGCCGGGACAGGGGGCGTATGCGGGAGACCCCGGGGAGCTGTTTTTT. It yields the protein CASKPGQGAYAGDPGELFF. The genes are TRBV6-1 and TRBJ2-2; 12 nucleotides agree with TRBD1. The CDR3 is 19 amino acids. J gave up 6 bases and V 7 bases, and 18 bases lay outside the gene matches. From germline, CDR1 is MNHNS and CDR2 SASEGT.

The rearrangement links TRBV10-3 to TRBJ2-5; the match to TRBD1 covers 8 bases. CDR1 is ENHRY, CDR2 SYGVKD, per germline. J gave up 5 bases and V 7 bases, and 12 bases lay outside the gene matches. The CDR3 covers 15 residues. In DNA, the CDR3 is TGTGCCATCACCCCCACGCAGGGGGCGCGGGAGACCCAGTACTTC. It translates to CAITPTQGARETQYF.

CDR3 DNA: TGCAGTGCTACACAGCGGGGGGATCAAGAGACCCAGTACTTC. Protein sequence: CSATQRGDQETQYF. The rearrangement links TRBV20-1 to TRBJ2-5; 9 nucleotides agree with TRBD2. The ends lost 4 bases at V and 2 bases at J; junction bases unmatched: 5. The CDR3 contains 14 residues. Per the germline V gene, CDR1 is DFQATT and CDR2 is SNEGSKA (reference sequence).

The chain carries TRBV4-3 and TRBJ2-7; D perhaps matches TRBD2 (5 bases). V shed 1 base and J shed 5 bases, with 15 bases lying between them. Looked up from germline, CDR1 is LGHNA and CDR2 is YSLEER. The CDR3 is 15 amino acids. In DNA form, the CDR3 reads TGCGCCAGCAGCCAAGTAGGACTTCTTAGCGACGAGCAGTACTTC. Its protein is CASSQVGLLSDEQYF.

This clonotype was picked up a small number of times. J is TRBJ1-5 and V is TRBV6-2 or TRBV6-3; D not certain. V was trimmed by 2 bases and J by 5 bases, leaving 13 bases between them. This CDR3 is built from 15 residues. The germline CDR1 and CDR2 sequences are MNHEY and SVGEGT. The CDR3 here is CASSYGQEPYQPQHF. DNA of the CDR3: TGTGCCAGCAGTTACGGGCAGGAACCCTATCAGCCCCAGCATTTT.

The CDR3 DNA reads as TGCAGTGCTAGGAACCTAGCGGGAGGGCACGAGTACTTC. As protein: CSARNLAGGHEYF. The V and J genes are TRBV20-1 and TRBJ2-7; 12 bases fit TRBD2. CDR3 length: 13 amino acids. Trimming at V came to 3 bases and at J to 11 bases, leaving 8 bases not matched to a gene. Germline CDR1 is DFQATT and CDR2 is SNEGSKA (reference sequence).

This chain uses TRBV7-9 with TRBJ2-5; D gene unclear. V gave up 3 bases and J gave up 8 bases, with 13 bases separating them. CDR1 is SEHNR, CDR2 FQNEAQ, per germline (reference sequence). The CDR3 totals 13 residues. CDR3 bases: TGTGCCAGCAGCTTTGACTCTTCGATAACCCAGTACTTC. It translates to CASSFDSSITQYF.

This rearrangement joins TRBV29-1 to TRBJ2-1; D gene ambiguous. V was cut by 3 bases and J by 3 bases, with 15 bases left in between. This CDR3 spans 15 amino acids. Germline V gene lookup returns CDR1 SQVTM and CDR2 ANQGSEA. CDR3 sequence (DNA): TGCAGCGTTGAGGGCACCGGGCCCATCTACAATGAGCAGTTCTTC. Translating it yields CSVEGTGPIYNEQFF.

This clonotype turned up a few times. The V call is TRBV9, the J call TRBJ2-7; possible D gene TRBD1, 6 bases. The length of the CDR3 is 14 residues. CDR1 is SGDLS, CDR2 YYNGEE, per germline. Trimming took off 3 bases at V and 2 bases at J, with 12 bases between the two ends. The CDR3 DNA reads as TGTGCCAGCAGCGCCACAGGGACGGCCTACGAGCAGTACTTC. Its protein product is CASSATGTAYEQYF.

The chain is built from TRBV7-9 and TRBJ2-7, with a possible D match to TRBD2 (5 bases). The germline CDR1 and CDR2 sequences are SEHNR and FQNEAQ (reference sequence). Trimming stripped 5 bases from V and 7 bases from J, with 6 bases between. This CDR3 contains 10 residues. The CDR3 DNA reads TGTGCCAGCAGCCCGGGGGAGCAGTACTTC. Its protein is CASSPGEQYF.

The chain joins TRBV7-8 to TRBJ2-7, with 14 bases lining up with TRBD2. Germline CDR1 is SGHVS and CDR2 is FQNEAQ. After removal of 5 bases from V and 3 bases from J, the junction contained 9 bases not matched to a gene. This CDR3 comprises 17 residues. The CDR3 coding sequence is TGTGCCAGCAGCCGCGAGGGACTAGCGGGGGCAAACTACGAGCAGTACTTC. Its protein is CASSREGLAGANYEQYF.

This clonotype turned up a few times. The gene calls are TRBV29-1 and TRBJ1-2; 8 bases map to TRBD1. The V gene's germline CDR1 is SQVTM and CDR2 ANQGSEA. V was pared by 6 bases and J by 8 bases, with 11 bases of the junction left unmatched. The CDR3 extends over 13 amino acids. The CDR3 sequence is CSVPTDRGYGYTF. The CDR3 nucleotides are TGCAGCGTCCCAACCGACAGGGGATACGGCTACACCTTC.

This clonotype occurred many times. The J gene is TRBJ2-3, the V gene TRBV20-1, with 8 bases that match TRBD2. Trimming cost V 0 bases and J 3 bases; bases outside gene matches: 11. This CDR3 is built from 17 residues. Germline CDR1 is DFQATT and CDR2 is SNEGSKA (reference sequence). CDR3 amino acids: CSARDMNLGLDTDTQYF. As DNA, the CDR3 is TGCAGTGCTAGAGATATGAACTTGGGACTAGATACAGATACGCAGTATTTT.